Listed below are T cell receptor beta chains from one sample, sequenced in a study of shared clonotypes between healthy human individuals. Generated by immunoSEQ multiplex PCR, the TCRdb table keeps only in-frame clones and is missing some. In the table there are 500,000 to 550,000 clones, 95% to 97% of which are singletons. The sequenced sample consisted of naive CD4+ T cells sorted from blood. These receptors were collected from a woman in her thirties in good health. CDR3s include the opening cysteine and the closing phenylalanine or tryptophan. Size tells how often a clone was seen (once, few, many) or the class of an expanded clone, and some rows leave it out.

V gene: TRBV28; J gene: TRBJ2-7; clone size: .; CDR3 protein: CASTDSLLTAYEQYF
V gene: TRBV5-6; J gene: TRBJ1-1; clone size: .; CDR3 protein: CASSLDGPAGRREAFF
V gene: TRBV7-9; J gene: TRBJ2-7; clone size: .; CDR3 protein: CASSLARYEQYF
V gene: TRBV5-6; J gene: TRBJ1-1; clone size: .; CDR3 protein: CASSLAILLNTEAFF
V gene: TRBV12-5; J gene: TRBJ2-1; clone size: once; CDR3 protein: CASGLDRYNEQFF
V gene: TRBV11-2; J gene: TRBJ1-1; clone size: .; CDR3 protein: CASSLVLQEAFF
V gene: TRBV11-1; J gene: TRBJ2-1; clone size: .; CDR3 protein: CASRRGGSYNEQFF
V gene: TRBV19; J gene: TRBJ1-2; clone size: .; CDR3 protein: CASSIRGRTPTNYGYTF
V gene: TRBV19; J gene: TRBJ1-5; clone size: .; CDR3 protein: CASSHMIQGNSNQPQHF
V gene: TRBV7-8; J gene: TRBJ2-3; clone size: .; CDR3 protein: CASSWGASTDTQYF
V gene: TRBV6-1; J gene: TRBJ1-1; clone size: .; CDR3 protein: CASSELQGVYTEAFF
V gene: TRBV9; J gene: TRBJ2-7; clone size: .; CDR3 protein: CASSVGAGGLHEQYF
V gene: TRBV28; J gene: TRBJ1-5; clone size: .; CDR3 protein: CASRSPTRGVRNQPQHF
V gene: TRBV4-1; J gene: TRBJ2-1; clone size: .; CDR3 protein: CASSPVAGSRFF
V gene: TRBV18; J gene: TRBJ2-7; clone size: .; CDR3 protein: CASSPGAAKSHEQYF
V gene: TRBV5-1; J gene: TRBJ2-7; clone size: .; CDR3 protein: CASSSSGSAYEQYF
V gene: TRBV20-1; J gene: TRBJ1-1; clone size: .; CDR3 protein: CSARDTQGAFF
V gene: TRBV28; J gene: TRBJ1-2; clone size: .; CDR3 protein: CASSLTEINYGYTF
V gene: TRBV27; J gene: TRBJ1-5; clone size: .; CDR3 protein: CASSSRDSLNSNQPQHF
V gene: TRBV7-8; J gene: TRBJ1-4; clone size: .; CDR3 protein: CASSLDRKEKLFF
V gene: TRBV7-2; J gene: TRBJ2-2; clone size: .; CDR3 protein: CASSLLATGLAITGELFF
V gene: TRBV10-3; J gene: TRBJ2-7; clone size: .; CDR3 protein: CAISGVSSYEQYF
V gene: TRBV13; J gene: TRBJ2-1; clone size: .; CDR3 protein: CASSLGLAGYNEQFF
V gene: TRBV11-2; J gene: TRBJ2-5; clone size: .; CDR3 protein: CASSRLAGGLQETQYF
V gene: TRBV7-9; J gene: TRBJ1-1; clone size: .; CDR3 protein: CASSENRVNTEAFF
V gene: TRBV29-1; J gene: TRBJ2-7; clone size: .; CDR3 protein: CSVRGGRTGESYEQYF
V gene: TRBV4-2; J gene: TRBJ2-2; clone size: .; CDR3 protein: CASSGLAGTGELFF
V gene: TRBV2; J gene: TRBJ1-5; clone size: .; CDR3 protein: CASSEMARNQPQHF